This T cell receptor beta chain was found in a study of shared clonotypes between healthy human individuals. Germline V CDR1 and CDR2: SGHTA, FQGNSA. V dropped 1 base and J dropped 0 bases, with 7 bases sitting between them. CDR3 size: 15 residues. Study findings and constraints: Against clonotypes common to all four donors, non-shared ones had lower generation probabilities.

The method was immunoSEQ multiplex PCR; TCRdb's version includes in-frame clones alone and lacks a portion of them. The data contain about 680,000 clones, about 74% of them singletons. Comments on this clone: What it binds is unknown. Within the sample, other DNA sequences also encode this same CDR3.

This chain links TRBV7-2 with TRBJ1-5; maybe TRBD1 (5 bases). The sequence was obtained from a woman in her twenties or thirties in good health. The sample consisted of memory CD4+ T cells sorted from blood. The subset was: CD45RA-negative fraction. The CDR3 loop reads CASSLVTGSNQPQHF. As DNA, the CDR3 is TGTGCCAGCAGCTTAGTTACAGGTAGCAATCAGCCCCAGCATTTT. Combining the CDR3 with reference TRBV7-2 and TRBJ1-5 gives the whole variable domain GAGVSQSPSNKVTEKGKDVELRCDPISGHTALYWYRQSLGQGLEFLIYFQGNSAPDKSGLPSDRFSAERTGGSVSTLTIQRTQQEDSAVYLCASSLVTGSNQPQHFGDGTRLSIL.